The T cell receptor (beta chain) under discussion was sequenced for a study of T-cell memory formation after mild COVID-19. The CDR3 runs 14 residues. Trimming took 3 bases from V and 7 from J; bases not matched to a gene: 5. CDR1 is SGHRS, CDR2 YFSETQ, per germline. The authors produced TCR alpha and TCR beta cDNA libraries with sample barcodes and UMIs by 5'RACE using constant-segment primers. TCRdb called the 5' RACE reads again in MiXCR, with one record for every CDR3 protein. This table has approximately 290,000 distinct CDR3 sequences, 8.2% appearing once. The chain combines TRBV5-1 with TRBJ1-4, with 8 positions matching TRBD1. This sequence originates from a man between 18 and 35 years old who had mild COVID-19 (a few samples of this study predate the infection). Cell type and time point are not known. Material: PBMCs or a T cell subset sorted from them (not recorded which). The CDR3 sequence: CASSSGQAFEKLFF. CDR3 bases: TGCGCCAGCAGCTCGGGACAGGCGTTTGAAAAACTGTTTTTT. The full variable domain, its missing parts supplied by reference TRBV5-1 and TRBJ1-4, is KAGVTQTPRYLIKTRGQQVTLSCSPISGHRSVSWYQQTPGQGLQFLFEYFSETQRNKGNFPGRFSGRQFSNSRSEMNVSTLELGDSALYLCASSSGQAFEKLFFGSGTQLSVL.